The rows below give T cell receptor beta chains drawn from one sample of a study of identical twins. TCRdb re-called the 5' RACE reads through MiXCR, storing one row per CDR3 protein. In the table there are approximately 700,000 distinct CDR3 sequences, approximately 6% of which are singletons. Sequencing was carried out using naive T cells sorted from blood. These receptors came from a man aged 18 to 30 in good health. Both conserved end residues are trimmed from each CDR3.

V gene	CDR3 length	J gene	CDR3 protein
TRBV10-3	11	TRBJ1-2	AIGTGAHEGYT
TRBV27	12	TRBJ1-2	ASSPLGGNYGYT
TRBV2	14	TRBJ1-5	ASSAGQPIGNQPQH
TRBV7-2	16	TRBJ2-7	ASSLARSRDRYSYEQY
TRBV12-3/TRBV12-4	15	TRBJ1-2	ASSPWGQGGAGGGYT
TRBV11-1	18	TRBJ2-1	ASNERTDTQTNTMSWRQF
TRBV5-1	12	TRBJ2-1	ASSVGQGWNEQF
TRBV9	13	TRBJ2-5	ASSVGSRLQETQY
TRBV20-1	10	TRBJ1-5	SARYSNQPQH
TRBV5-1	13	TRBJ2-1	ASSLVADSYNEQF
TRBV20-1	11	TRBJ2-7	SARSLGANEQY
TRBV7-8	15	TRBJ2-1	ASSLVSPGDGNDEQF
TRBV7-7	12	TRBJ2-5	ASSYGNNQETQY
TRBV2	13	TRBJ2-2	ASSHKTGNTGELF
TRBV9	13	TRBJ2-5	ASSVLAGDSETQY
TRBV6-1	13	TRBJ2-2	ASRMVAGGTGELF
TRBV29-1	8	TRBJ2-1	SVAGDEQF
TRBV7-9	10	TRBJ1-2	ASGGTASGYT
TRBV4-2	12	TRBJ2-4	ASSQDTTSNIQY
TRBV28	11	TRBJ1-4	ASSPVRDGKLF
TRBV3-1	13	TRBJ2-1	ASSQEGALSNEQF
TRBV5-1	10	TRBJ2-6	ASSRTHSVLT
TRBV20-1	11	TRBJ2-4	SAIYRTGNIQY
TRBV4-1	13	TRBJ2-5	ASSHGGGVEETQY
TRBV12-3/TRBV12-4	15	TRBJ2-6	ASSPAGFSSGANVLT
TRBV29-1	11	TRBJ1-2	SVEDGTYYGYT
TRBV10-3	15	TRBJ1-3	AIKGVTGGAFGNTIY
TRBV29-1	10	TRBJ1-2	SVERGPKGYT
TRBV5-1	12	TRBJ2-6	ASRGADGANVLT
TRBV20-1	16	TRBJ2-3	SAAGTSGNPTLPDTQY